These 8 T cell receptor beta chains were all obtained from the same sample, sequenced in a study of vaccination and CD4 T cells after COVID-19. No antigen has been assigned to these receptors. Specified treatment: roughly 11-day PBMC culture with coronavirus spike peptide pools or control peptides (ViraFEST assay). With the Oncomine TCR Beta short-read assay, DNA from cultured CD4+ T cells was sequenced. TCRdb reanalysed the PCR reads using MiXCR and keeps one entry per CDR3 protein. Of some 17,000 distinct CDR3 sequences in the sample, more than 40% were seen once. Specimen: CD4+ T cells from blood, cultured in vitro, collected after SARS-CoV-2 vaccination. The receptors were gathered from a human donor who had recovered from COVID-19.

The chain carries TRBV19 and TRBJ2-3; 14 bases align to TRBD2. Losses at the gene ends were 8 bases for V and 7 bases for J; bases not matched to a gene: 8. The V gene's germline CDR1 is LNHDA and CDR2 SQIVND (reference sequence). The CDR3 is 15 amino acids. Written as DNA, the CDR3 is TGTGCCAGTTCGCCGGGACTAGCGGGAGAGTATACGCAGTATTTT. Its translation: CASSPGLAGEYTQYF.

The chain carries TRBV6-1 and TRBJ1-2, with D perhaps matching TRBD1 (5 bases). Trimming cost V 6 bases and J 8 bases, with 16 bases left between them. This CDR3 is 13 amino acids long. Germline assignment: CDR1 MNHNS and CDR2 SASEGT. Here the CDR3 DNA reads TGTGCCAGCAGCTCGCCGTACGGGGACGGCTACACCTTC. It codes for CASSSPYGDGYTF.

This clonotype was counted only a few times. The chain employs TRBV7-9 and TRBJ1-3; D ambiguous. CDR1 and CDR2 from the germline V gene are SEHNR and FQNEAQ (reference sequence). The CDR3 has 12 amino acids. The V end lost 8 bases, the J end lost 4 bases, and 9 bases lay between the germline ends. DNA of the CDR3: TGTGCCAGCCGGGAGTCAGGAAACACCATATATTTT. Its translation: CASRESGNTIYF.

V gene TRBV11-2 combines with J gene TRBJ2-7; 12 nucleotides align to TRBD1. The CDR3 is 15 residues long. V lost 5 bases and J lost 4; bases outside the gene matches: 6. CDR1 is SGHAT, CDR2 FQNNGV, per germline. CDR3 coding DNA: TGTGCCAGCAGCCCCGGGACAGGGGGCAGGTACGAGCAGTACTTC. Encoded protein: CASSPGTGGRYEQYF.

This CDR3 reads CASSYGREETQYF. In DNA form, the CDR3 reads TGTGCCAGTAGTTACGGAAGGGAAGAGACCCAGTACTTC. The chain combines TRBV19 with TRBJ2-5; D is uncertain. CDR3 length: 13 amino acids. Germline V gives CDR1 LNHDA, CDR2 SQIVND (reference sequence). V was shortened by 5 bases and J by 3 bases, with 10 bases between the two germline ends. Drawing the rest from reference TRBV19 and TRBJ2-5, the complete variable domain is DGGITQSPKYLFRKEGQNVTLSCEQNLNHDAMYWYRQDPGQGLRLIYYSQIVNDFQKGDIAEGYSVSREKKESFPLTVTSAQKNPTAFYLCASSYGREETQYFGPGTRLLVL.

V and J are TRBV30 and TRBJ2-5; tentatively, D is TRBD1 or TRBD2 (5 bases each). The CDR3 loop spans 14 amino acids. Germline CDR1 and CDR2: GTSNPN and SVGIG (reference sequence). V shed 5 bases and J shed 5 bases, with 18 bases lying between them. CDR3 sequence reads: CAWSRDGGGETQYF. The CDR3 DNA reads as TGTGCCTGGTCTCGGGACGGCGGCGGGGAGACCCAGTACTTC.

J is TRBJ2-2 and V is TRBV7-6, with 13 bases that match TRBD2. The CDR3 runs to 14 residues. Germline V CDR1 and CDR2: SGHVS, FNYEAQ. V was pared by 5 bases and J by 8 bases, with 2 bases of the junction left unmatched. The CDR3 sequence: CASSATSGRGELFF. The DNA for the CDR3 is TGTGCCAGCAGCGCGACTAGCGGGAGGGGGGAGCTGTTTTTT.

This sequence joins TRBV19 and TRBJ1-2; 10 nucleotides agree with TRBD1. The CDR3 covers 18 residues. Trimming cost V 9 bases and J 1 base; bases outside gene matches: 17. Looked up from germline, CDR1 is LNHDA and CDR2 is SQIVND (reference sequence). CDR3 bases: TGTGCCAGCAAAGACCGGGACAGGGGTAGTCGTGGTAACTATGGCTACACCTTC. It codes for CASKDRDRGSRGNYGYTF.